This T cell receptor (beta chain) originates from a study of beta chain features in type 1 diabetes. Findings and limits, study-wide: Naive, central memory and Treg TCRB repertoires seemed to resemble each other more closely in patients than they did in healthy donors. Significant though moderate, a shortening of TCRB CDR3s appeared in all four CD4+ subsets of Type 1 diabetes patients.

The CDR3 runs to 11 residues. CDR1 and CDR2 (germline): KGHSH, LQKENI. The V end lost 3 bases, the J end lost 8 bases, and 5 bases lay between the germline ends. The whole isolated RNA underwent reverse transcription, so sequencing captured expressed TCRB transcripts. The assay was immunoSEQ multiplex PCR, and TCRdb's table has in-frame clones only and misses some. This table has 400,000 to 450,000 clones, over 11% appearing once. A remark on this clone: Its antigen is not known.

The sequence was obtained from a man aged 25 to 40 in good health. The chain recombines TRBV18 with TRBJ2-1; D not certain. The sequenced material came from naive CD4+ T cells from blood. The chain's CDR3 is CASSPVHEQFF. As DNA, the CDR3 is TGTGCCAGCTCACCCGTCCATGAGCAGTTCTTC.